Here is one T cell receptor beta chain with its context. Its target is unknown. Aged about 6 to 95, donors were systemically healthy Caucasians from Russia. A minimum of 6 million PBMCs was isolated per sample. This entry belongs to a study of blood T cells in healthy people across ages. The germline V gene has CDR1 SGHTA and CDR2 FQGNSA. CDR3 length: 14 amino acids. V shed 0 bases and J 3 bases; nucleotides not matched to a gene: 1. Sample-barcoded 5' priming and a J-beta primer mix drove a second PCR of roughly 7 to 11 cycles. Every cDNA was tagged by a template-switch adaptor with 12 random nucleotides. Using its own MiXCR run on the 5' RACE reads, TCRdb lists one record per CDR3 protein. Found here are over a million distinct CDR3 sequences, about 45% of them singletons; the top ten hold under 5%. Study-wide findings and caveats: Whereas aged donors had fewer naive CD4+ cells, long-lived donors had more of them and higher diversity.

The sample was blood. This sequence joins TRBV7-2 and TRBJ2-5; 7 bases align to TRBD2. This clonotype originated in a woman aged 18-29 years in good health. CDR3 sequence (DNA): TGTGCCAGCAGCTTAGCACGGGGGGAAGAGACCCAGTACTTC. Amino acids: CASSLARGEETQYF.